This T cell receptor (beta chain) appears in the sequencing data of a study of identical twins. General study findings and limits: Conclusions were drawn cross-sectionally by statistical analysis, without following the same donors.

TCRdb re-called the 5' RACE reads through MiXCR, storing one row per CDR3 protein. The table includes 250,000 to 300,000 distinct CDR3 sequences, 8.5% to 9.5% detected once. This clonotype was seen more than once but under ten times. Its cognate antigen is unknown. This CDR3 is 16 amino acids long. The V and J ends lost 4 bases and 3 bases, in that order; junction bases with no gene match: 9. Germline CDR1 and CDR2: MNHEY and SVGEGT. Separately, the same data were catalogued under a study of yellow fever vaccine responses in identical twins.

Sequenced input: CD8+ T cells sorted from blood. This rearrangement joins TRBV6-2 or TRBV6-3 to TRBJ2-3; 8 bases fit TRBD1. This TCR was recovered from a young woman in good health. The CDR3 DNA reads as TGTGCCAGCAGTTCCTGGGACAGGTGGGGTACAGATACGCAGTATTTT. Translated, it gives CASSSWDRWGTDTQYF.